This T cell receptor (beta chain) was recovered during a study of beta chain features in type 1 diabetes. Findings of the study overall: Patients with Type 1 diabetes showed moderately but significantly shorter TCRB CDR3s in all four CD4+ subsets.

This clone has a handful of counts. Antigen specificity is unknown. V was trimmed by 1 base and J by 2 bases, leaving 12 bases between them. The CDR3 sequence is 15 residues long. Germline CDR1 reads MNHEY; CDR2 reads SMNVEV (reference sequence). Isolated RNA was reverse transcribed in full, so expressed TCRB transcripts were sequenced. Produced via immunoSEQ multiplex PCR; TCRdb's table is partial and in-frame only. This repertoire shows more than 250,000 clones, 15% found once; its top ten account for approximately 0.015%. This clonotype originated in a man younger than 30 with type 1 diabetes. The sequenced sample consisted of naive CD4+ T cells from blood. The V and J genes are TRBV27 and TRBJ2-7, with D possibly TRBD2 on 5 matching bases. Here the CDR3 reads CASSLLGRDPYEQYF. The CDR3 DNA is TGTGCCAGCAGTTTATTAGGCCGGGATCCCTACGAGCAGTACTTC.